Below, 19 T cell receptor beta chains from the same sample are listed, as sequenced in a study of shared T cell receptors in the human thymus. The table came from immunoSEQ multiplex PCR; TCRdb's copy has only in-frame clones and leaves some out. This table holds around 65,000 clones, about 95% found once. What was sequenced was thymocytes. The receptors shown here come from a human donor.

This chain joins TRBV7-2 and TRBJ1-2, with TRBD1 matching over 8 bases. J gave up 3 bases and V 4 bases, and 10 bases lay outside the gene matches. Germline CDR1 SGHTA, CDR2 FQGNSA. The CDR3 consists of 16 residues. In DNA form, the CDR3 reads TGTGCCAGCAGCTCCCGACAGGGGTATAGGGACTATGGCTACACCTTC. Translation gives CASSSRQGYRDYGYTF. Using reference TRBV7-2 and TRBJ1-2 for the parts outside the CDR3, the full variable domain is GAGVSQSPSNKVTEKGKDVELRCDPISGHTALYWYRQSLGQGLEFLIYFQGNSAPDKSGLPSDRFSAERTGGSVSTLTIQRTQQEDSAVYLCASSSRQGYRDYGYTFGSGTRLTVV.

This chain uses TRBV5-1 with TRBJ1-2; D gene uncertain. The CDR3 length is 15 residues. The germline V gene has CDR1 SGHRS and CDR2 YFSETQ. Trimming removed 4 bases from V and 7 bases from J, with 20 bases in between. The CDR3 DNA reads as TGCGCCAGCAGCCGCTGGCGCGGGCTGGCGGGTGGCTACACCTTC. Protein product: CASSRWRGLAGGYTF.

CDR3 DNA: TGTGCCAGCGGGGAGGAGCGGGGATCCCGAGATACGCAGTATTTT. It is translated as CASGEERGSRDTQYF. V gene TRBV9 combines with J gene TRBJ2-3, with TRBD2 identical over 7 bases. CDR1 is SGDLS, CDR2 YYNGEE, per germline. The CDR3 spans 15 residues. With V trimmed by 7 bases and J by 5 bases, 13 bases remained unmatched.

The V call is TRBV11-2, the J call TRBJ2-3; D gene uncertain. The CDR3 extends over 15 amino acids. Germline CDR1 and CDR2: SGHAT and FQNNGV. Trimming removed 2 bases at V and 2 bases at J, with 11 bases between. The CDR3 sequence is CASSLMRGLTDTQYF. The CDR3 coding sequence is TGTGCCAGCAGCTTAATGCGAGGCCTCACAGATACGCAGTATTTT.

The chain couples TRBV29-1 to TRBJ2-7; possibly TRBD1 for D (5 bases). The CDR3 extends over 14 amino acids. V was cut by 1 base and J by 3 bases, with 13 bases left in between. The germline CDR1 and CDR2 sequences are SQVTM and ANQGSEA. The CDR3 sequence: CSVEGGAGLYEQYF. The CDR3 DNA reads TGCAGCGTTGAAGGGGGCGCCGGCCTCTACGAGCAGTACTTC.

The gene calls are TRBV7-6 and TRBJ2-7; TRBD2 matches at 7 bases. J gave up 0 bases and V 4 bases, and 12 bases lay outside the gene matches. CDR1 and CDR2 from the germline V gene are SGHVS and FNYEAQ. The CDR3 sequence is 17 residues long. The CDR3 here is CASSSTGTTPSSYEQYF. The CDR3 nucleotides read TGTGCCAGCAGCTCCACCGGGACTACCCCGAGCTCCTACGAGCAGTACTTC. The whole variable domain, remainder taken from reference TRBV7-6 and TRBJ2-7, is GAGVSQSPRYKVTKRGQDVALRCDPISGHVSLYWYRQALGQGPEFLTYFNYEAQQDKSGLPNDRFSAERPEGSISTLTIQRTEQRDSAMYRCASSSTGTTPSSYEQYFGPGTRLTVT.

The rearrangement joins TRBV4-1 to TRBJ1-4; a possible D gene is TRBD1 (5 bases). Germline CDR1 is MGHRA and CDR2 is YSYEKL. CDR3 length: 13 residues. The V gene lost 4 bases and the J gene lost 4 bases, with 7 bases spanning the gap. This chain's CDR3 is CASSRTYNEKLFF. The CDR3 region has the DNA TGCGCCAGCAGCCGGACATATAATGAAAAACTGTTTTTT.

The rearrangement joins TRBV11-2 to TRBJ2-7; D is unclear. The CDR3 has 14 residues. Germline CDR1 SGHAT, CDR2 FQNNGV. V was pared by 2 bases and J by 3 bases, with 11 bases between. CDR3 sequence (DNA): TGTGCCAGCAGCTTACAGGACCTGGGCTACGAGCAGTACTTC. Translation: CASSLQDLGYEQYF.

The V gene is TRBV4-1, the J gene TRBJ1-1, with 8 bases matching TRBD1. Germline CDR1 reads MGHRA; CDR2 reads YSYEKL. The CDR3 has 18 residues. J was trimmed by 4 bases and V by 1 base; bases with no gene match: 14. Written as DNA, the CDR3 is TGCGCCAGCAGCCAAGGTGACCAGGACAGGGAGGATTGCACTGAAGCTTTCTTT. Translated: CASSQGDQDREDCTEAFF.

CDR3 region: CASSVEGKMDEAFF. CDR3 nucleotide sequence: TGTGCCAGCAGCGTAGAGGGCAAAATGGATGAAGCTTTCTTT. The chain couples TRBV9 to TRBJ1-1; unclear D gene. The CDR3 sequence is 14 residues long. V was cut by 0 bases and J by 7 bases, with 13 bases left in between. CDR1 is SGDLS and CDR2 is YYNGEE in the germline V gene.

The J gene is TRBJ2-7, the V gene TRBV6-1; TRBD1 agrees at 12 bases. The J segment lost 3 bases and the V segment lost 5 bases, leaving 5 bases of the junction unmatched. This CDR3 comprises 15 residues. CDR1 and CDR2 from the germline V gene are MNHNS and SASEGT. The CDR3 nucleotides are TGTGCCAGCAGTTCCGGGACAGGGGGCCTCTACGAGCAGTACTTC. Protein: CASSSGTGGLYEQYF.

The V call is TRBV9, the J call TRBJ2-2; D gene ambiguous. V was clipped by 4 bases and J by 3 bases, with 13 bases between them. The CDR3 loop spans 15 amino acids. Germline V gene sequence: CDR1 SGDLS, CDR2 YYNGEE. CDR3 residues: CASSPRRLYTGELFF. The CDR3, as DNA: TGTGCCAGCAGCCCCCGCCGGCTTTACACCGGGGAGCTGTTTTTT.

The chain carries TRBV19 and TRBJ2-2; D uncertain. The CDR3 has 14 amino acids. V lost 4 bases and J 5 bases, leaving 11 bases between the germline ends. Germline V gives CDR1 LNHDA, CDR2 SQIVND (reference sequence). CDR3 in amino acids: CASSKTWPTGELFF. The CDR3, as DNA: TGTGCCAGTAGTAAAACTTGGCCGACCGGGGAGCTGTTTTTT.

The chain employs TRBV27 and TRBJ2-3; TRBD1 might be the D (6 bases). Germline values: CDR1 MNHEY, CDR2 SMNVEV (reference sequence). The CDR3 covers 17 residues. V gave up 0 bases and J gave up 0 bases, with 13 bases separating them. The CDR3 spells CASSLSRGIISTDTQYF. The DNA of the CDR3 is TGTGCCAGCAGTTTATCGAGGGGGATAATAAGCACAGATACGCAGTATTTT.

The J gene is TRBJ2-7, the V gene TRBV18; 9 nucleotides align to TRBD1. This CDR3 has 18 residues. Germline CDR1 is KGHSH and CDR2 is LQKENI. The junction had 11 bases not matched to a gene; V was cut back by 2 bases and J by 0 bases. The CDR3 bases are TGTGCCAGCTCACCAAGAGAGACAGGGGGTTCCCTCTCCTACGAGCAGTACTTC. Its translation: CASSPRETGGSLSYEQYF.

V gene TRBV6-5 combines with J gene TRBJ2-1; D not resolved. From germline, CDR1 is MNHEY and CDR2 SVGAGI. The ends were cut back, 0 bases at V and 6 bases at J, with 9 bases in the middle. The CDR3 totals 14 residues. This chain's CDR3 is CASSYSDFFNEQFF. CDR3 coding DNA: TGTGCCAGCAGTTACTCCGACTTTTTCAATGAGCAGTTCTTC.

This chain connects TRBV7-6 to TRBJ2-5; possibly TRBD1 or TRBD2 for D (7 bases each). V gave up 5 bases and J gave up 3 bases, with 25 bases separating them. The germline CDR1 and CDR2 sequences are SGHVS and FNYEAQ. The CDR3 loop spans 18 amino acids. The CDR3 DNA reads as TGTGCCAGCAGCCGGGGGGAGGGGGCGCCGATCTGGGAAGAGACCCAGTACTTC. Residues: CASSRGEGAPIWEETQYF.

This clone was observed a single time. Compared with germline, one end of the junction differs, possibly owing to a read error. The CDR3 DNA reads as TGCAGTGCAAGAGAGGTTCCGGAGCAGTTCTTC. As protein: CSAREVPEQFF. The chain links TRBV20-1 to TRBJ2-1; D uncertain. The CDR3 runs 11 residues. Per the germline V gene, CDR1 is DFQATT and CDR2 is SNEGSKA (reference sequence).

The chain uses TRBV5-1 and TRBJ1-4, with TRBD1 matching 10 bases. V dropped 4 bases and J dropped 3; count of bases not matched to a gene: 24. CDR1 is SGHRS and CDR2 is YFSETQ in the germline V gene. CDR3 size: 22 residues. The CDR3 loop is CASSPIPPGQGPQRVANEKLFF. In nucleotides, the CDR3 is TGCGCCAGCAGCCCGATCCCGCCGGGACAGGGGCCCCAACGTGTGGCTAATGAAAAACTGTTTTTT.